The 13 T cell receptor beta chains in this list originate from one sample, sequenced in a study of blood T cell repertoires in COVID-19. Clones were read by immunoSEQ multiplex PCR, and TCRdb kept only the in-frame ones, dropping some. The sample lists 150,000 or so clones, approximately 93% occurring once. The specimen was peripheral blood. Every receptor here comes from a woman aged 60 to 75 with COVID-19, enrolled during active disease.

The rearrangement links TRBV4-2 to TRBJ1-4; 7 nucleotides line up with TRBD1. Trimming at V came to 2 bases and at J to 7 bases, leaving 7 bases not matched to a gene. The germline V gene encodes CDR1 LGHNA and CDR2 YNFKEQ. The CDR3 consists of 15 residues. This CDR3 is CASSQPTGRSEKLFF. Here the CDR3 DNA reads TGTGCCAGCAGCCAACCGACAGGGAGGAGTGAAAAACTGTTTTTT.

The chain's CDR3 is CATSRVGRGGTDTQYF. The CDR3 DNA sequence: TGTGCCACCAGCAGAGTTGGGCGGGGGGGGACAGATACGCAGTATTTT. The V gene is TRBV15, the J gene TRBJ2-3; 9 nucleotides match TRBD2. CDR1 is LNHNV, CDR2 YYDKDF, per germline (reference sequence). CDR3 length: 16 amino acids. Germline trimming cut 1 base from V and 3 bases from J; bases unmatched to any gene: 5.

The rearrangement links TRBV2 to TRBJ1-4; 8 bases map to TRBD1. This CDR3 is 15 amino acids long. V lost 7 bases, J lost 4 bases, and 8 bases stayed unmatched. Germline V gene data show CDR1 as SNHLY and CDR2 as FYNNEI. The DNA of the CDR3 is TGTGCCAGCACAGACAGGGGACGTTATAATGAAAAACTGTTTTTT. This translates into CASTDRGRYNEKLFF.

The gene calls are TRBV14 and TRBJ1-2, with D tentatively TRBD1 (6 bases). V lost 0 bases to trimming and J lost 2 bases, with 10 bases between them. Germline CDR1 is SGHDN and CDR2 is FVKESK. CDR3 length: 15 amino acids. CDR3 protein: CASSQDAGTNYGYTF. For the CDR3, the DNA is TGTGCCAGCAGCCAAGACGCCGGGACAAACTATGGCTACACCTTC.

The chain joins TRBV9 to TRBJ2-1; TRBD1 matches 9 bases. Trimming took 3 bases from V and 3 from J; bases not matched to a gene: 4. Germline V gene data show CDR1 as SGDLS and CDR2 as YYNGEE. CDR3 length: 15 amino acids. The DNA for the CDR3 is TGTGCCAGCAGCGGTACAGGGGGCCTCTACAATGAGCAGTTCTTC. Protein: CASSGTGGLYNEQFF.

The J gene is TRBJ1-1, the V gene TRBV3-1 (or the pseudogene TRBV3-2); no definite D call. CDR1 and CDR2 from the germline V gene are LGHDT and YNNKEL (reference sequence). The CDR3 sequence is 13 residues long. V was clipped by 1 base and J by 10 bases, with 13 bases between them. Here the CDR3 reads CASSQARRAGAFF. The CDR3 DNA is TGTGCCAGCAGCCAAGCTCGGAGGGCAGGAGCTTTCTTT.

The chain employs TRBV12-3 or TRBV12-4 and TRBJ2-5; D is unclear. Trimming removed 3 bases at V and 2 bases at J, with 7 bases between. The CDR3 consists of 13 residues. DNA for the CDR3: TGTGCCAGCAGTTTGCGTACGCAAGAGACCCAGTACTTC. This sequence encodes CASSLRTQETQYF.

The V gene is TRBV6-6, the J gene TRBJ1-5, with a tentative D call TRBD1 (6 bases). V lost 5 bases and J 7 bases, leaving 12 bases between the germline ends. The germline V gene encodes CDR1 MNHNY and CDR2 SVGAGI (reference sequence). The CDR3 loop spans 13 amino acids. The CDR3, as DNA: TGTGCCAGCAGTAACGGACAGTCCCAGCCCCAGCATTTT. Translated: CASSNGQSQPQHF.

The CDR3 loop reads CASREWTGTAESYTF. CDR3 in DNA: TGTGCCAGCAGGGAATGGACAGGGACAGCTGAGAGCTACACCTTC. The V gene is TRBV2, the J gene TRBJ1-2; 8 bases fit TRBD1. The germline V gene encodes CDR1 SNHLY and CDR2 FYNNEI. The V segment lost 6 bases and the J segment 9 bases; nucleotides outside the gene matches: 15. This CDR3 comprises 15 residues.

The chain is built from TRBV4-1 and TRBJ2-2; TRBD1 matches 7 bases. V lost 2 bases to trimming and J lost 6 bases; unmatched junction nucleotides: 12. From germline, CDR1 is MGHRA and CDR2 YSYEKL. The length of the CDR3 is 17 residues. The CDR3: CASSQYPRGRVAGELFF. In DNA form, the CDR3 reads TGCGCCAGCAGCCAATATCCAAGGGGGCGCGTTGCCGGGGAGCTGTTTTTT.

The genes are TRBV7-2 and TRBJ1-5; 10 bases map to TRBD1. Germline trimming cut 5 bases from V and 6 bases from J; bases unmatched to any gene: 4. The germline V gene has CDR1 SGHTA and CDR2 FQGNSA. There are 14 residues in the CDR3. In DNA, the CDR3 is TGTGCCAGCAGCGACAGGGGGCTACTTCAGCCCCAGCATTTT. Translating it yields CASSDRGLLQPQHF.

The chain couples TRBV5-1 to TRBJ1-4; TRBD1 matches 9 bases. V was pared by 0 bases and J by 11 bases, with 11 bases of the junction left unmatched. Germline V lookup: CDR1 SGHRS, CDR2 YFSETQ. This CDR3 contains 16 residues. The CDR3 here is CASSLAGTGRGGKLFF. As DNA, the CDR3 is TGCGCCAGCAGCTTGGCTGGGACAGGGCGAGGTGGGAAACTGTTTTTT.

V and J are TRBV19 and TRBJ2-5; possibly TRBD2 for D (6 bases). The CDR3 totals 13 residues. V gave up 3 bases and J gave up 4 bases, with 9 bases separating them. The germline V gene has CDR1 LNHDA and CDR2 SQIVND (reference sequence). CDR3 DNA sequence: TGTGCCAGTAGTATCGGGAGTAGAGAGACCCAGTACTTC. Its translation: CASSIGSRETQYF.